The source of this T cell receptor beta chain is a study of blood T cell repertoires in COVID-19. Looking at the study overall: PBMCs, B-cell-depleted T cells, or T cells provided the cDNA or gDNA that made up the material.

In the study's own analysis: Estimation of nucleated cell counts was performed using reference gene primer amplification. Libraries were prepared by immunoSEQ multiplex PCR; TCRdb keeps only in-frame clonotypes and omits some of them. Clonal size and the V and J genes are those of that table, whereas D and trimming came from the DNA. The sample lists about 52,000 clones; roughly 91% were seen once. The CDR3 has 15 residues. The germline gives CDR1 KGHSH, CDR2 LQKENI. V was pared by 3 bases and J by 3 bases, with 6 bases of the junction left unmatched. Sample: peripheral blood. The chain joins TRBV18 to TRBJ2-3; 7 nucleotides line up with TRBD2. The receptor was isolated from a man at least 80 years old with active or convalescent COVID-19. For the CDR3, the DNA is TGTGCCAGCTCACCTCAGCGGGGCCCAACAGATACGCAGTATTTT. Translated, it gives CASSPQRGPTDTQYF. The variable domain in full, with the rest retrieved from reference TRBV18 and TRBJ2-3, is NAGVMQNPRHLVRRRGQEARLRCSPMKGHSHVYWYRQLPEEGLKFMVYLQKENIIDESGMPKERFSAEFPKEGPSILRIQQVVRGDSAAYFCASSPQRGPTDTQYFGPGTRLTVL.